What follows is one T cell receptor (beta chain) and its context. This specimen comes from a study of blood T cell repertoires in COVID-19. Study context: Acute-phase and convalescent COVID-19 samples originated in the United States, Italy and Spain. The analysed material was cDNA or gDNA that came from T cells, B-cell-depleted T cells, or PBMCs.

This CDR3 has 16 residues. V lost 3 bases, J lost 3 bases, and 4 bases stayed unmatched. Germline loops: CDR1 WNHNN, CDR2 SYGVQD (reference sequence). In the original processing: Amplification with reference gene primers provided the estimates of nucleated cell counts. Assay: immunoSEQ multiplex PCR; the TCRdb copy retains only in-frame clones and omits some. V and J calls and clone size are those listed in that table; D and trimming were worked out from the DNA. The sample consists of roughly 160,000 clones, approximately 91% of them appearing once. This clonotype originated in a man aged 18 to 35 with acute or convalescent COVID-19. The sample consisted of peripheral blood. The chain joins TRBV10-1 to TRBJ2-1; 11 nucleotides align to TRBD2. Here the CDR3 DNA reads TGCGCCAGCAGTGACCTAGCGGGAGGCTTCTACAATGAGCAGTTCTTC. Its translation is CASSDLAGGFYNEQFF.